The 25 T cell receptor beta chains given below trace back to one sample, sequenced in a study of Ad26.COV2.S vaccination and SARS-CoV-2 variants. The treatment was: about 20 received Ad26.COV2.S at low or high dose, single or two shots; roughly five received placebo; per-sample allocation not given. Sampling happened 63 days after the first vaccine or placebo injection. Generated by immunoSEQ multiplex PCR, the TCRdb table keeps only in-frame clones and is missing some. The sample has roughly 300,000 clones; around 89% are singletons. This material consisted of peripheral blood, taken in a trial of Ad26.COV2.S vaccine versus placebo. The receptors here all came from a person between 18 and 60 years old who received the Ad26.COV2.S COVID-19 vaccine or a placebo.

Turning to this clone: Other DNA sequences in the same sample also yield this CDR3. The rearrangement joins TRBV5-1 to TRBJ2-7; 10 bases line up with TRBD2. The CDR3 totals 15 residues. The V and J ends lost 0 bases and 3 bases, in that order; junction bases with no gene match: 3. Per germline, CDR1 SGHRS and CDR2 YFSETQ. CDR3 protein: CASSLVASGSYEQYF. In nucleotides, the CDR3 is TGCGCCAGCAGCTTGGTGGCTAGCGGGAGCTACGAGCAGTACTTC. The complete variable domain, with remaining parts taken from reference TRBV5-1 and TRBJ2-7, reads KAGVTQTPRYLIKTRGQQVTLSCSPISGHRSVSWYQQTPGQGLQFLFEYFSETQRNKGNFPGRFSGRQFSNSRSEMNVSTLELGDSALYLCASSLVASGSYEQYFGPGTRLTVT.

V is TRBV5-1 and J is TRBJ2-3, with D possibly matching TRBD2 (5 bases). V was clipped by 1 base and J by 3 bases, with 15 bases between them. The CDR3 runs 16 residues. Looked up from germline, CDR1 is SGHRS and CDR2 is YFSETQ. The CDR3 bases are TGCGCCAGCAGCTTGTCCGGATCAACGGGAACAGATACGCAGTATTTT. It is translated as CASSLSGSTGTDTQYF.

This clone was seen only once. The chain links TRBV19 to TRBJ2-3; D uncertain. The germline CDR1 and CDR2 sequences are LNHDA and SQIVND (reference sequence). V dropped 3 bases and J dropped 1 base, with 17 bases sitting between them. This CDR3 has 17 residues. CDR3: CASSMGTAEKGTDTQYF. The CDR3 nucleotides are TGTGCCAGTAGTATGGGTACGGCGGAGAAGGGCACAGATACGCAGTATTTT.

This rearrangement joins TRBV11-1 to TRBJ2-7, with 13 positions matching TRBD2. This CDR3 spans 16 amino acids. Germline V lookup: CDR1 SGHAT, CDR2 FQDESV (reference sequence). V shed 5 bases and J 3 bases; nucleotides not matched to a gene: 7. The CDR3 coding sequence is TGTGCCAGCAGCCCCTTCACTAGCGGGGGGGACTACGAGCAGTACTTC. As protein: CASSPFTSGGDYEQYF. Full variable domain (missing parts from reference TRBV11-1 and TRBJ2-7): EAEVAQSPRYKITEKSQAVAFWCDPISGHATLYWYRQILGQGPELLVQFQDESVVDDSQLPKDRFSAERLKGVDSTLKIQPAELGDSAMYLCASSPFTSGGDYEQYFGPGTRLTVT.

CDR3 sequence reads: CARKHRDGFYSNQPQHF. As DNA, the CDR3 is TGTGCCCGCAAGCACCGGGACGGATTCTATAGCAATCAGCCCCAGCATTTT. The rearrangement joins TRBV25-1 to TRBJ1-5, with D tentatively TRBD1 (5 bases). There are 17 residues in the CDR3. Trimming left V 11 bases short and J 0 bases short, with 23 bases between. The germline V gene has CDR1 MGHDK and CDR2 SYGVNS.

The gene calls are TRBV6-6 and TRBJ2-7; 9 bases agree with TRBD2. CDR1 is MNHNY and CDR2 is SVGAGI in the germline V gene (reference sequence). The ends lost 7 bases at V and 4 bases at J; junction bases unmatched: 8. The length of the CDR3 is 14 residues. The CDR3: CASKGTSSNYEQYF. In DNA, the CDR3 is TGTGCCAGCAAAGGGACTAGCTCTAATTACGAGCAGTACTTC.

CDR3 coding DNA: TGTGCCAGCAGTCGACTAGCGTTGGAGCAGTACTTC. This translates into CASSRLALEQYF. The chain has TRBV7-2 and TRBJ2-7, with 8 bases fitting TRBD2. Germline lookup yields CDR1 SGHTA and CDR2 FQGNSA. This CDR3 has 12 residues. J lost 7 bases, V lost 6 bases, and 5 bases had no gene match.

The CDR3 spells CAWNPGLAGWETDTQYF. The CDR3 region has the DNA TGTGCCTGGAATCCGGGACTAGCGGGGTGGGAGACAGATACGCAGTATTTT. The gene calls are TRBV30 and TRBJ2-3; 13 positions match TRBD2. The CDR3 length is 17 residues. Germline assignment: CDR1 GTSNPN and CDR2 SVGIG (reference sequence). Trimming cost V 4 bases and J 3 bases; bases outside gene matches: 10.

On this clone: This same CDR3 is encoded by further DNA sequences in the sample. The chain combines TRBV30 with TRBJ1-5, with D unclear. CDR3 length equals 13 residues. Between the trimmed V and J ends, which lost 3 bases and 0 bases, there was a span of 6 bases. The V gene's germline CDR1 is GTSNPN and CDR2 SVGIG (reference sequence). CDR3 residues: CAWSADSNQPQHF. The CDR3 DNA is TGTGCCTGGAGCGCCGATAGCAATCAGCCCCAGCATTTT.

The V gene is TRBV6-5, the J gene TRBJ1-3; D is perhaps TRBD1 (6 bases). CDR3 length: 13 residues. Between the trimmed V and J ends, which lost 7 bases and 4 bases, there was a span of 11 bases. Germline V gene data show CDR1 as MNHEY and CDR2 as SVGAGI. CDR3 DNA sequence: TGTGCCAGCAACGGGGGCGCCGGAAACACCATATATTTT. Its protein is CASNGGAGNTIYF.

The CDR3 protein is CASSLLGTGLGNTIYF. The DNA of the CDR3 is TGTGCCAGCAGCTTATTGGGGACAGGGTTAGGAAACACCATATATTTT. This chain joins TRBV7-2 and TRBJ1-3; 9 bases fit TRBD1. This CDR3 comprises 16 residues. Germline V lookup: CDR1 SGHTA, CDR2 FQGNSA. The trim removed 2 bases at V and 4 bases at J, leaving 6 bases unmatched.

The chain carries TRBV21-1 and TRBJ2-5; the table's D gene call, TRBD2, was not cross checked with the DNA. TRBV21-1 is a pseudogene segment. CDR3 length: 17 residues. The CDR3, as DNA: TGTGCCAGCAGCAAAGCGCAATCTAGCGGGGGCCAAGAGACCCAGTACTTC. Translation gives CASSKAQSSGGQETQYF.

This rearrangement joins TRBV7-9 to TRBJ2-7; D may be TRBD2 (6 bases). The germline CDR1 and CDR2 sequences are SEHNR and FQNEAQ (reference sequence). The CDR3 is made up of 14 amino acids. V gave up 5 bases and J gave up 1 base, with 12 bases separating them. CDR3 nucleotides: TGTGCCAGCAGCACAAGGCGGGATTCCTACGAGCAGTACTTC. Translating it yields CASSTRRDSYEQYF.

This rearrangement joins TRBV5-4 to TRBJ2-7, with 13 bases identical to TRBD2. In germline, CDR1 is SGHNT, CDR2 YYREEE (reference sequence). The CDR3 is 15 amino acids. The V gene end was trimmed by 4 bases and the J gene end by 3 bases; junction bases not matched to a gene: 4. CDR3 protein: CASSKRTSGGYEQYF. CDR3 sequence (DNA): TGTGCCAGCAGCAAAAGGACTAGCGGGGGCTACGAGCAGTACTTC.

This chain uses TRBV4-2 with TRBJ2-1; 8 bases are a match to TRBD2. The CDR3 runs 16 residues. Germline V CDR1 and CDR2: LGHNA, YNFKEQ. The V segment lost 0 bases and the J segment 4 bases; nucleotides outside the gene matches: 5. The CDR3 coding sequence is TGTGCCAGCAGCCAAGAGTGGAGCGGGGGATACAATGAGCAGTTCTTC. Amino acids: CASSQEWSGGYNEQFF.

V is TRBV28 and J is TRBJ2-7; D may be TRBD1 or TRBD2 (6 bases each). With 6 bases removed from V and 4 bases from J, the gap between germline ends came to 19 bases. There are 15 residues in the CDR3. Germline values: CDR1 MDHEN, CDR2 SYDVKM. CDR3 nucleotide sequence: TGTGCCAGCAGACCACTTAGCGGAGGGGGGTACGAGCAGTACTTC. Translated, it gives CASRPLSGGGYEQYF. The full variable domain, with the rest looked up from reference TRBV28 and TRBJ2-7, is DVKVTQSSRYLVKRTGEKVFLECVQDMDHENMFWYRQDPGLGLRLIYFSYDVKMKEKGDIPEGYSVSREKKERFSLILESASTNQTSMYLCASRPLSGGGYEQYFGPGTRLTVT.

V gene TRBV6-5 combines with J gene TRBJ2-7; D is unresolved. Trimming shortened V by 4 bases and J by 2 bases, and 9 bases separated the two germline ends. The germline gives CDR1 MNHEY, CDR2 SVGAGI. The length of the CDR3 is 13 residues. CDR3 DNA sequence: TGTGCCAGCAGTTCGGACGGAACCTACGAGCAGTACTTC. Its translation: CASSSDGTYEQYF.

This chain uses TRBV5-6 with TRBJ2-7; maybe TRBD1 (6 bases). Trimming cost V 3 bases and J 4 bases, with 11 bases left between them. Germline assignment: CDR1 SGHDT and CDR2 YYEEEE. The CDR3 totals 13 residues. CDR3 nucleotides: TGTGCCAGCAGCTGGAGACAGGATTACGAGCAGTACTTC. Its translation: CASSWRQDYEQYF.

This clone appeared a single time. The chain uses TRBV18 and TRBJ1-2; D is unclear. V was clipped by 2 bases and J by 4 bases, with 14 bases between them. This CDR3 region has 15 residues. CDR1 KGHSH and CDR2 LQKENI come from the germline V gene. In DNA, the CDR3 is TGTGCCAGCTCACCAGCAGAGCGTCTCGTCTATGGCTACACCTTC. This gives the protein CASSPAERLVYGYTF.

CDR3 sequence (DNA): TGTGCCAGCAGCGCAGTAACCCCAGGTTTACAGGGGAACGAGCAGTACTTC. Amino acids: CASSAVTPGLQGNEQYF. The V gene is TRBV7-8, the J gene TRBJ2-7; TRBD1 matches 7 bases. Germline V gene lookup returns CDR1 SGHVS and CDR2 FQNEAQ. The V and J ends lost 5 bases and 5 bases, in that order; junction bases with no gene match: 18. The CDR3 is made up of 17 amino acids.

The chain's CDR3 is CASSLLGQGDANEKLFF. The CDR3, as DNA: TGTGCCAGCAGTCTTCTGGGACAGGGGGACGCTAATGAAAAACTGTTTTTT. The chain has TRBV14 and TRBJ1-4, with 11 bases that match TRBD1. V dropped 6 bases and J dropped 3; count of bases not matched to a gene: 9. The CDR3 spans 17 residues. Germline V gene sequence: CDR1 SGHDN, CDR2 FVKESK.

The rearrangement joins TRBV30 to TRBJ2-5, with TRBD1 matching 10 bases. This CDR3 is 14 amino acids long. Germline V gene sequence: CDR1 GTSNPN, CDR2 SVGIG (reference sequence). V lost 1 base, J lost 5 bases, and 4 bases stayed unmatched. The CDR3 loop reads CAWSAGTGDETQYF. DNA of the CDR3: TGTGCCTGGAGTGCCGGGACAGGGGACGAGACCCAGTACTTC.

The chain has TRBV2 and TRBJ2-7; D call uncertain. The CDR3 consists of 11 residues. The germline gives CDR1 SNHLY, CDR2 FYNNEI. Between the trimmed V and J ends, which lost 6 bases and 4 bases, there was a span of 7 bases. The CDR3 DNA reads TGTGCCAGCAGGATCTCATACGAGCAGTACTTC. Amino acids: CASRISYEQYF. The whole variable domain, remainder taken from reference TRBV2 and TRBJ2-7, is EPEVTQTPSHQVTQMGQEVILRCVPISNHLYFYWYRQILGQKVEFLVSFYNNEISEKSEIFDDQFSVERPDGSNFTLKIRSTKLEDSAMYFCASRISYEQYFGPGTRLTVT.

J is TRBJ2-3 and V is TRBV2; D call uncertain. The V gene lost 8 bases and the J gene lost 0 bases, with 9 bases spanning the gap. Per the germline V gene, CDR1 is SNHLY and CDR2 is FYNNEI. The CDR3 runs to 13 residues. CDR3 DNA: TGTGCCAGCGTGAGACGGAGCACAGATACGCAGTATTTT. Translated: CASVRRSTDTQYF.

J is TRBJ2-7 and V is TRBV5-1; perhaps TRBD1 as D (6 bases). The CDR3 contains 15 residues. Germline V lookup: CDR1 SGHRS, CDR2 YFSETQ. Trimming shortened V by 2 bases and J by 4 bases, and 16 bases separated the two germline ends. The CDR3 nucleotides are TGCGCCAGCAGCTTCTCGACAGGCCTGAAATACGAGCAGTACTTC. It translates to CASSFSTGLKYEQYF.